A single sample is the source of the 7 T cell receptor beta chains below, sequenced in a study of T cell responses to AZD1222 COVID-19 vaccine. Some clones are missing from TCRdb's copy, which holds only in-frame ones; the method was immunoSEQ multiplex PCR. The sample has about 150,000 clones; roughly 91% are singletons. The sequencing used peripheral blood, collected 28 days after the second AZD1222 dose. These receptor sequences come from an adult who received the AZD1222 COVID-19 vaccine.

The DNA for the CDR3 is TGTGCCATCAGTGAGCCGGACGCCCGGGAGGGTGGCTACACCTTC. Its protein is CAISEPDAREGGYTF. The chain links TRBV10-3 to TRBJ1-2; D is uncertain. Trimming pared 2 bases from V and 7 bases from J, leaving 17 bases between. Germline V gene data show CDR1 as ENHRY and CDR2 as SYGVKD. There are 15 residues in the CDR3.

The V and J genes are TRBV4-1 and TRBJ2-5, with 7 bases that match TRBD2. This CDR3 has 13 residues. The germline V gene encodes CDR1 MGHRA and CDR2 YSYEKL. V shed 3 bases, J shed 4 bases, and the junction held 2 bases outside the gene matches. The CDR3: CASSQAGVETQYF. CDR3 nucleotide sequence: TGCGCCAGCAGCCAGGCGGGAGTAGAGACCCAGTACTTC.

The CDR3 nucleotides read TGTGCCAGCAGCTTCGGCCGGGTCGGGACAGACAACACCGGGGAGCTGTTTTTT. As protein: CASSFGRVGTDNTGELFF. The V gene is TRBV7-9, the J gene TRBJ2-2; 7 bases align to TRBD1. The CDR3 length is 18 residues. Per the germline V gene, CDR1 is SEHNR and CDR2 is FQNEAQ (reference sequence). The ends lost 3 bases at V and 2 bases at J; junction bases unmatched: 12. The full variable domain, completed using reference TRBV7-9 and TRBJ2-2, is DTGVSQNPRHKITKRGQNVTFRCDPISEHNRLYWYRQTLGQGPEFLTYFQNEAQLEKSRLLSDRFSAERPKGSFSTLEIQRTEQGDSAMYLCASSFGRVGTDNTGELFFGEGSRLTVL.

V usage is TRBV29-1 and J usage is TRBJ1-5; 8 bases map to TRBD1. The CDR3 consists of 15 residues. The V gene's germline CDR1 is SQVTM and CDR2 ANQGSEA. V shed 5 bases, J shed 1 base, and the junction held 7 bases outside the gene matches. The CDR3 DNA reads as TGCAGCGTTTCGACACAGGGGGGAAGCAATCAGCCCCAGCATTTT. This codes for CSVSTQGGSNQPQHF. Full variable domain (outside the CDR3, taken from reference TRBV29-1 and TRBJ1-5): SAVISQKPSRDICQRGTSLTIQCQVDSQVTMMFWYRQQPGQSLTLIATANQGSEATYESGFVIDKFPISRPNLTFSTLTVSNMSPEDSSIYLCSVSTQGGSNQPQHFGDGTRLSIL.

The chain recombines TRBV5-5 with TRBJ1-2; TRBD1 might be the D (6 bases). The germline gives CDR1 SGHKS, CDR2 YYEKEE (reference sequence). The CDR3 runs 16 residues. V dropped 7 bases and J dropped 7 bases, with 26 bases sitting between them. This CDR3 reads CASRPGLGQGPGGYTF. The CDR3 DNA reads TGTGCCAGCCGACCTGGCCTTGGGCAGGGGCCAGGTGGCTACACCTTC.

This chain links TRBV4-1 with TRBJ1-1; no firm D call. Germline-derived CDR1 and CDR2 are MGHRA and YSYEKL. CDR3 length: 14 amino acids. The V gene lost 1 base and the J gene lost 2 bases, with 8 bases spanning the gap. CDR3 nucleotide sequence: TGCGCCAGCAGCCAAGCCACAGCTAACACTGAAGCTTTCTTT. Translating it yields CASSQATANTEAFF.

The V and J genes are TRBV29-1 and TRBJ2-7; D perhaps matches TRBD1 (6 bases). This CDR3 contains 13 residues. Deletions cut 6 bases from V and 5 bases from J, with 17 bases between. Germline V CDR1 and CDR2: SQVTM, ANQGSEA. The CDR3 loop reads CSVRELAGDEQYF. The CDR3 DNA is TGCAGCGTCCGAGAGCTGGCAGGGGACGAGCAGTACTTC.